This T cell receptor (beta chain) stems from a study of tumor and adjacent non-tumor tissue in lung cancer (dated by TCRdb to 2017 to 2018). About the study as a whole: Patients with adenocarcinoma (12), squamous cell carcinoma (2) and small cell lung cancer (1) were included in the cohort. Among the 15 or so patients, ages ranged from roughly 31 to 85 years, approximately 10 were men and 5 were women, and disease was TNM stage I to III. Using bulk TCRbeta repertoires from 15 lung cancer patients, the study set lung tumor tissue side by side with matched distant non-tumor lung tissue. Sequencing generated a total of around 120 million productive TCRbeta reads, averaging around 4.2 million reads per sample. TCRbeta CDR3 sequencing was performed on approximately 30 paired specimens, with one tumor sample and one normal lung sample collected per patient.

Many counts were recorded for this clonotype. Its antigen remains undetermined. There are no base qualities to consult, and no much larger clone falls within one base. RNA was isolated from bulk, unsorted tissue, and RNA quality was assessed with a NanoDrop ND-1000 and an Agilent 2100. The donors were newly diagnosed lung cancer patients admitted for thoracic surgery in China from August to November 2014 who had not received prior chemotherapy. The study excluded patients who had received radiotherapy or chemotherapy before or who had another cancer at the same time. Pieces of surgical tissue measuring roughly 1-2.2 cm3 were kept in RNAlater solution and held at -80 degrees C until needed. The paper as a whole reports these results and caveats: Younger patients had significantly higher TCR diversity, and higher tumor TCR diversity was associated with shorter overall and disease-free survival. The methods do not name the sequencing platform or mention unique molecular identifiers. The top 100 clones made up a significantly larger cumulative share of the repertoire in normal lung than in tumor tissue. Only roughly 14 patients were included in the cohort, and the need for larger samples and more detailed clinical data was noted by the authors. Significantly higher TCR diversity (inverse Simpson) was observed in tumor tissue than in normal lung tissue (roughly 390 vs 170, P = 0.0075, Mann-Whitney U test). Peripheral blood was not sequenced, so blood TCRbeta repertoires in these lung cancer patients were not examined.

The protocol used for the library was multiplex PCR. The sequencing machine was an Illumina HiSeq 2500. TCRbeta libraries were constructed through three rounds of nested PCR with primers (Table S4) according to protocols modified from ARM-PCR. Before sequencing, PCR products of 200-500 bp were cut from the gel and purified using the QIAquick gel extraction kit. In the original analysis: Reads were cleaned with Trimmomatic, merged with FLASH into complete CDR3 sequences, and assigned to V(D)J germline segments with MiTCR. Clonal diversity was calculated as the inverse Simpson's index using VDJtools. Productive reads were defined as in-frame sequences without a premature stop codon. The public reads were reprocessed in TCRdb via fastp at Q25 and MiXCR, keeping in-frame beta chains. Rows with a matching CDR3 protein are joined into one entry that keeps the most common DNA and genes. TCRdb's processing, not the authors' own work, is the source of the V and J calls. This sample gives about 200,000 distinct CDR3 sequences in total; around 71% of them show up just once. The ten most abundant clones make up around 27% of the sample.

V is pared back by 5 bases and J by 11 bases, with 23 bases lying between the germline termini. The CDR3 goes from the cysteine to the phenylalanine over 15 residues. The retained sequence is limited to the CDR3, 45 bases, with the frame set at the first base. The sequence links TRBV12-3 or TRBV12-4 to TRBJ2-3, with a weak D call of TRBD1 (6 bases match). The sequenced sample was lung tumor tissue. The clonotype was recovered from a man aged 60 to 69 with non-small cell lung cancer. The sequenced DNA: TGTGCCAGCAGTCCCCGGGCAGGGGCTGAAGGGAAGCAGTATTTT. Its amino acids are CASSPRAGAEGKQYF.